Listed here are 10 T cell receptor beta chains from one sample, sequenced in a study of blood T cell repertoires in COVID-19 (dated by TCRdb to about 2020). The method behind the library was the immunoSEQ multiplex PCR assay. This immuneACCESS table, as held by TCRdb, lists in-frame sequences with V and J called but not all clones. Of the missing ones, under half trace to an unresolved V gene in checked studies; the others have no known cause. The sample contains just over 650,000 clones, approximately 90% of them found a single time. Over 0.2% of the sample rests with the top ten. Specimen: peripheral blood. The receptors stem from a woman aged 18-29 years with acute or convalescent COVID-19.

This CDR3 is CAWSVVGGSGNTIYF. DNA of the CDR3: TGTGCCTGGAGTGTAGTTGGAGGCTCTGGAAACACCATATATTTT. This chain connects TRBV30 to TRBJ1-3; D is undetermined. The CDR3 sequence is 15 residues long. Trimming stripped 0 bases from V and 0 bases from J, with 9 bases between. Germline V gene lookup returns CDR1 GTSNPN and CDR2 SVGIG (reference sequence). Filled out from reference TRBV30 and TRBJ1-3, the complete variable domain reads SQTIHQWPATLVQPVGSPLSLECTVEGTSNPNLYWYRQAAGRGLQLLFYSVGIGQISSEVPQNLSASRPQDRQFILSSKKLLLSDSGFYLCAWSVVGGSGNTIYFGEGSWLTVV.

The gene calls are TRBV2 and TRBJ1-5; the D gene is possibly TRBD1 (5 bases). The CDR3 consists of 15 residues. Deletions cut 1 base from V and 5 bases from J, with 12 bases between. Germline CDR1 SNHLY, CDR2 FYNNEI. The CDR3 sequence is CASSEDRMGHQPQHF. The CDR3 DNA reads TGTGCCAGCAGTGAAGACAGGATGGGCCATCAGCCCCAGCATTTT.

The chain couples TRBV6-2 or TRBV6-3 to TRBJ1-5; D is unresolved. Germline values: CDR1 MNHEY, CDR2 SVGEGT. The CDR3 is made up of 16 amino acids. Trimming took 6 bases from V and 0 from J, leaving 15 bases between them. Written as DNA, the CDR3 is TGTGCCAGCAGCCCTCCCACCGACAATAGCAATCAGCCCCAGCATTTT. It specifies CASSPPTDNSNQPQHF.

About this clone itself: Different DNA sequences within this sample yield the same CDR3. The chain uses TRBV2 and TRBJ1-2, with 7 bases that match TRBD1. V trimming: 6 bases; J trimming: 2 bases; junction bases outside the gene matches: 3. Germline loops: CDR1 SNHLY, CDR2 FYNNEI. There are 13 residues in the CDR3. The CDR3 sequence is CASSEQGNYGYTF. CDR3 nucleotide sequence: TGTGCCAGCAGCGAACAGGGGAACTATGGCTACACCTTC.

The chain couples TRBV2 to TRBJ1-3; no definite D call. The CDR3 is 15 amino acids. Germline CDR1 reads SNHLY; CDR2 reads FYNNEI. The germline V and J ends were trimmed by 1 base and 7 bases, with 14 bases remaining between them. The CDR3 spells CASSEGAGRRNTIYF. The DNA of the CDR3 is TGTGCCAGCAGTGAAGGGGCAGGCCGTCGGAACACCATATATTTT. The variable domain in full, completed from reference TRBV2 and TRBJ1-3, reads EPEVTQTPSHQVTQMGQEVILRCVPISNHLYFYWYRQILGQKVEFLVSFYNNEISEKSEIFDDQFSVERPDGSNFTLKIRSTKLEDSAMYFCASSEGAGRRNTIYFGEGSWLTVV.

The chain joins TRBV15 to TRBJ1-3, with D unresolved. Germline V lookup: CDR1 LNHNV, CDR2 YYDKDF (reference sequence). The CDR3 sequence is 15 residues long. V was cut by 9 bases and J by 1 base, with 16 bases left in between. In nucleotides, the CDR3 is TGTGCCACTAAACACAGCCACCCGTCTGGAAACACCATATATTTT. The encoded protein is CATKHSHPSGNTIYF.

The chain couples TRBV4-3 to TRBJ2-3; maybe TRBD2 (7 bases). The CDR3 totals 16 residues. Germline CDR1 is LGHNA and CDR2 is YSLEER. V was clipped by 1 base and J by 0 bases, with 11 bases between them. CDR3 amino acids: CASSQVGGGSTDTQYF. The CDR3 DNA is TGCGCCAGCAGCCAAGTTGGCGGGGGCAGCACAGATACGCAGTATTTT.

This chain uses TRBV14 with TRBJ2-2; D unresolved. Germline CDR1 SGHDN, CDR2 FVKESK. V lost 2 bases and J lost 6, with 16 bases in between. The CDR3 spans 16 residues. The CDR3 loop is CASSQHPPGISGELFF. The CDR3 DNA reads as TGTGCCAGCAGCCAACATCCCCCGGGTATTTCCGGGGAGCTGTTTTTT.

The chain combines TRBV19 with TRBJ2-1; D is uncertain. CDR3 size: 13 residues. The germline gives CDR1 LNHDA, CDR2 SQIVND (reference sequence). V shed 2 bases and J shed 5 bases, with 7 bases lying between them. The CDR3 loop reads CASSITRNNEQFF. In DNA, the CDR3 is TGTGCCAGTAGTATAACCAGAAACAATGAGCAGTTCTTC.

As to this clone: This specimen includes other DNA sequences encoding the same CDR3. The chain links TRBV9 to TRBJ1-1, with unresolved D. CDR1 is SGDLS, CDR2 YYNGEE, per germline. The V end was cut by 4 bases, the J end by 1 base, with 11 bases between. The CDR3 runs 14 residues. CDR3 amino acids: CASSPRTENTEAFF. The CDR3 DNA follows: TGTGCCAGCAGCCCACGCACAGAGAACACTGAAGCTTTCTTT.